The 20 T cell receptor beta chains presented below share a single source sample, sequenced in a study of cytomegalovirus exposure and HLA in healthy donors. Vbeta (60) and Jbeta (13) primers were used in the PCR. This table comes from immunoSEQ multiplex PCR, and its TCRdb copy is limited to in-frame clones, with some not included. The sample carries around 58,000 clones, around four fifths recorded once. Material: PBMCs. These receptors were collected from a male donor in good health and CMV-seropositive.

J is TRBJ2-5 and V is TRBV7-2; tentative D call: TRBD2 (7 bases). Trimming left V 1 base short and J 3 bases short, with 15 bases between. Germline CDR1 and CDR2: SGHTA and FQGNSA. CDR3 length: 16 amino acids. CDR3 protein: CASSLVGGGGKETQYF. The CDR3 bases are TGTGCCAGCAGCTTAGTCGGGGGAGGGGGGAAAGAGACCCAGTACTTC.

The genes are TRBV4-1 and TRBJ2-1; 10 nucleotides agree with TRBD1. V lost 0 bases to trimming and J lost 2 bases; unmatched junction nucleotides: 1. The length of the CDR3 is 16 residues. Germline-derived CDR1 and CDR2 are MGHRA and YSYEKL. CDR3 DNA sequence: TGCGCCAGCAGCCAAGAGGGGACAGGGGCCTACAATGAGCAGTTCTTC. Its protein product is CASSQEGTGAYNEQFF.

The gene calls are TRBV18 and TRBJ2-5; tentatively, D is TRBD1 (5 bases). The end of the DNA aligns better with TRBJ2-7, so the J call may be wrong. This CDR3 has 17 residues. Germline values: CDR1 KGHSH, CDR2 LQKENI. CDR3: CASSPQPMTDLSYEQYF. In DNA, the CDR3 is TGTGCCAGCTCACCACAACCTATGACAGATCTATCCTACGAGCAGTACTTC.

The genes are TRBV5-1 and TRBJ2-5, with TRBD2 as a possible D gene (5 bases). The last part of the DNA fits TRBJ2-7 better; the J call may be wrong. Germline CDR1 reads SGHRS; CDR2 reads YFSETQ. This CDR3 is built from 13 residues. CDR3 sequence (DNA): TGCGCCAGCAGCCCGGGGTTTTCCTACGAGCAGTACTTC. It yields the protein CASSPGFSYEQYF.

The chain carries TRBV7-9 and TRBJ1-1, with TRBD1 matching over 7 bases. The CDR3 consists of 17 residues. Germline V gives CDR1 SEHNR, CDR2 FQNEAQ (reference sequence). Trimming removed 2 bases from V and 8 bases from J; junction bases left unmatched: 17. The CDR3 DNA reads as TGTGCCAGCAGCTTAATCCTCCATAGACAGGGCGGGAACGAAGCTTTCTTT. It yields the protein CASSLILHRQGGNEAFF.

This clone rates as medium-sized. The V call is TRBV5-1, the J call TRBJ2-3, with 8 nucleotides matching TRBD1. The CDR3 totals 15 residues. Trimming took 1 base from V and 2 from J; bases not matched to a gene: 3. CDR1 is SGHRS and CDR2 is YFSETQ in the germline V gene. As DNA, the CDR3 is TGCGCCAGCAGCTTGCGACAGGGGCTCACAGATACGCAGTATTTT. Residues: CASSLRQGLTDTQYF.

V is TRBV19 and J is TRBJ1-2, with D uncertain. The CDR3 consists of 15 residues. Per the germline V gene, CDR1 is LNHDA and CDR2 is SQIVND (reference sequence). Trimming pared 3 bases from V and 0 bases from J, leaving 11 bases between. CDR3 coding DNA: TGTGCCAGTAGTATTCGTTCCCCGGCTAACTATGGCTACACCTTC. This gives the protein CASSIRSPANYGYTF.

The chain combines TRBV4-1 with TRBJ2-7; D may be TRBD2 (6 bases). The CDR3 has 16 residues. V was cut by 0 bases and J by 1 base, with 13 bases left in between. Germline V lookup: CDR1 MGHRA, CDR2 YSYEKL. The CDR3 coding sequence is TGCGCCAGCAGCCAAGATAACCAGGGAGGATCCTACGAGCAGTACTTC. Protein product: CASSQDNQGGSYEQYF.

V gene TRBV7-2 combines with J gene TRBJ1-2; 9 positions agree with TRBD1. The CDR3 totals 14 residues. V shed 4 bases and J 4 bases; nucleotides not matched to a gene: 4. The germline CDR1 and CDR2 sequences are SGHTA and FQGNSA. The CDR3, as DNA: TGTGCCAGCAGCTCGGACAGGGGTCCCTATGGCTACACCTTC. Protein sequence: CASSSDRGPYGYTF.

V gene TRBV2 combines with J gene TRBJ2-3; no definite D call. The CDR3 loop spans 14 amino acids. The germline V gene encodes CDR1 SNHLY and CDR2 FYNNEI. V was clipped by 6 bases and J by 6 bases, with 16 bases between them. CDR3 protein: CASRPDATRDTQYF. The CDR3 DNA reads TGTGCCAGCAGGCCCGATGCCACCCGGGATACGCAGTATTTT.

This clone came up a few times. V gene TRBV5-1 combines with J gene TRBJ2-1; 8 bases fit TRBD2. V shed 2 bases and J 8 bases; nucleotides not matched to a gene: 12. The length of the CDR3 is 16 residues. CDR1 and CDR2 (germline): SGHRS, YFSETQ. CDR3 DNA: TGCGCCAGCAGCTTTCTTCGGCGGGGGGCCAGAGATGAGCAGTTCTTC. Translating it yields CASSFLRRGARDEQFF.

This clone was picked up a small number of times. The CDR3 coding sequence is TGTGCCAGCGGGGACATTCACTACGAGCAGTACTTC. Amino acids: CASGDIHYEQYF. The chain recombines TRBV6-1 with TRBJ2-7, with a tentative D call TRBD1 (6 bases). The CDR3 has 12 amino acids. In germline, CDR1 is MNHNS, CDR2 SASEGT. Trimming removed 8 bases at V and 3 bases at J, with 11 bases between.

The sample holds one count of this clone. This chain connects TRBV6-4 to TRBJ2-3, with TRBD2 matching 10 bases. The CDR3 loop spans 16 amino acids. Germline V gene sequence: CDR1 MRHNA, CDR2 SNTAGT. V dropped 4 bases and J dropped 3; count of bases not matched to a gene: 7. In nucleotides, the CDR3 is TGTGCCAGCAGTGCTAGAGCGGGGGGGCCAACAGATACGCAGTATTTT. Its translation is CASSARAGGPTDTQYF.

J is TRBJ1-3 and V is TRBV18, with D possibly being TRBD1 (6 bases). The CDR3 loop spans 15 amino acids. V lost 3 bases to trimming and J lost 3 bases, with 12 bases between them. CDR1 and CDR2 from the germline V gene are KGHSH and LQKENI. CDR3 amino acids: CASSPVQGFGNTIYF. The CDR3 DNA reads as TGTGCCAGCTCACCCGTACAGGGTTTTGGAAACACCATATATTTT.

The V gene is TRBV4-3, the J gene TRBJ1-3; 9 bases match TRBD1. V dropped 2 bases and J dropped 2; count of bases not matched to a gene: 7. In germline, CDR1 is LGHNA, CDR2 YSLEER. The length of the CDR3 is 17 residues. The CDR3 DNA reads as TGCGCCAGCAGCCAATTTGAATGGACAGGGGCTGGAAACACCATATATTTT. Translating it yields CASSQFEWTGAGNTIYF.

The rearrangement uses TRBV11-1 and TRBJ2-3; a possible D gene is TRBD1 (6 bases). Germline CDR1 SGHAT, CDR2 FQDESV (reference sequence). Trimming removed 7 bases at V and 0 bases at J, with 11 bases between. The CDR3 is made up of 14 amino acids. The CDR3 DNA is TGTGCCAGCAACCCGGGACACAGCACAGATACGCAGTATTTT. Encoded protein: CASNPGHSTDTQYF.

The chain is built from TRBV10-3 and TRBJ2-5; no definite D call. Near its end, the DNA agrees better with TRBJ2-7, so the J call may be wrong. In germline, CDR1 is ENHRY, CDR2 SYGVKD. The CDR3 totals 11 residues. CDR3 in amino acids: CAISDPYEQYF. The CDR3 DNA reads TGTGCCATCAGTGATCCCTACGAGCAGTACTTC.

The chain carries TRBV10-3 and TRBJ2-2; D possibly corresponds to TRBD1 (6 bases). V was shortened by 3 bases and J by 0 bases, with 11 bases between the two germline ends. The CDR3 totals 16 residues. Per the germline V gene, CDR1 is ENHRY and CDR2 is SYGVKD. The CDR3 nucleotides are TGTGCCATCAGTGACCCGGGACACTCGAACACCGGGGAGCTGTTTTTT. Residues: CAISDPGHSNTGELFF.

The chain recombines TRBV14 with TRBJ1-3; a weak D match, TRBD1 (6 bases). The CDR3 contains 17 residues. Trimming took 1 base from V and 4 from J, leaving 17 bases between them. Looked up from germline, CDR1 is SGHDN and CDR2 is FVKESK. The CDR3 DNA follows: TGTGCCAGCAGCCAAGTTCCGACAGGCCCCATCGGAAACACCATATATTTT. It yields the protein CASSQVPTGPIGNTIYF.

This clone was picked up a small number of times. This chain joins TRBV2 and TRBJ2-1; 10 bases fit TRBD2. The V gene end was trimmed by 3 bases and the J gene end by 8 bases; junction bases not matched to a gene: 7. There are 15 residues in the CDR3. Germline values: CDR1 SNHLY, CDR2 FYNNEI. CDR3 sequence: CASSEEAGGHHEQFF. The CDR3 bases are TGTGCCAGCAGTGAGGAAGCGGGGGGGCATCATGAGCAGTTCTTC.